In its sample, the clone carrying this T cell receptor beta chain was seen once. These data come from a study of blood T cell repertoires in COVID-19. Study background: PBMCs, B-cell-depleted T cells, or T cells provided the cDNA or gDNA that made up the material.

V was cut by 6 bases and J by 7 bases, with 18 bases left in between. Germline-derived CDR1 and CDR2 are MNHEY and SMNVEV (reference sequence). The CDR3 is 14 amino acids. Sequencing was performed with immunoSEQ multiplex PCR; in TCRdb, only in-frame clones are kept and a portion is missing. The data show 200,000 or so clones, with around 89% seen just once and approximately 1.8% held by the top ten. Specimen: peripheral blood. The TCR was taken from an older man with acute or convalescent COVID-19. The chain has TRBV27 and TRBJ1-1, with D perhaps matching TRBD1 (5 bases). CDR3 sequence reads: CASSPLGQGIEAFF. As DNA, the CDR3 is TGTGCCAGCAGCCCCCTCGGGCAGGGAATTGAAGCTTTCTTT.